Below, 21 T cell receptor beta chains from the same sample are listed, as sequenced in a study of shared clonotypes between healthy human individuals. This table comes from immunoSEQ multiplex PCR, and its TCRdb copy is limited to in-frame clones, with some not included. The data contain roughly 1,500,000 clones, approximately 98% of them seen just once; the ten biggest clones take up around 0.47%. Sequencing was carried out using naive CD4+ T cells sorted from blood. Noted subset: CD45RA+ positively selected. All receptors come from a man aged 25-45 years in good health.

The V gene is TRBV10-3, the J gene TRBJ1-2; a possible D gene is TRBD1 (5 bases). Germline CDR1 reads ENHRY; CDR2 reads SYGVKD. The length of the CDR3 is 13 residues. V was trimmed by 3 bases and J by 4 bases, leaving 9 bases between them. The CDR3 bases are TGTGCCATCAGTGACGGGCAGGGCTATGGCTACACCTTC. It is translated as CAISDGQGYGYTF.

The V and J genes are TRBV7-2 and TRBJ2-7; D not resolved. Germline loops: CDR1 SGHTA, CDR2 FQGNSA. Trimming pared 4 bases from V and 2 bases from J, leaving 12 bases between. The CDR3 spans 14 residues. CDR3 DNA sequence: TGTGCCAGCAGCTCAAAGGGTTCTCCCTACGAGCAGTACTTC. Amino acid sequence: CASSSKGSPYEQYF.

The V call is TRBV11-2, the J call TRBJ2-1; 7 bases agree with TRBD1. Germline-derived CDR1 and CDR2 are SGHAT and FQNNGV. This CDR3 comprises 14 residues. With 4 bases clipped from V and 9 bases from J, the junction kept 9 bases outside the gene matches. For the CDR3, the DNA is TGTGCCAGCAGCTCAGGAACAGGGGTGGGTGAGCAGTTCTTC. Its translation is CASSSGTGVGEQFF.

This rearrangement joins TRBV9 to TRBJ1-5; D call uncertain. Deletions cut 0 bases from V and 4 bases from J, with 5 bases between. Germline assignment: CDR1 SGDLS and CDR2 YYNGEE. This CDR3 region has 13 residues. CDR3 DNA sequence: TGTGCCAGCAGCGTAGGTCGGAATCAGCCCCAGCATTTT. Its translation: CASSVGRNQPQHF.

The sample holds one count of this clone. CDR3 residues: CASSDGQSETQYF. In DNA, the CDR3 is TGTGCCAGCAGTGACGGGCAGTCCGAGACCCAGTACTTC. The chain carries TRBV2 and TRBJ2-5; D is unresolved. This CDR3 contains 13 residues. Trimming took off 3 bases at V and 5 bases at J, with 10 bases between the two ends. Germline values: CDR1 SNHLY, CDR2 FYNNEI.

The rearrangement uses TRBV6-6 and TRBJ2-7, with 9 bases fitting TRBD1. This CDR3 comprises 15 residues. The germline V gene has CDR1 MNHNY and CDR2 SVGAGI (reference sequence). Trimming at V came to 5 bases and at J to 3 bases, leaving 8 bases not matched to a gene. The CDR3 loop is CASSDAGQGHYEQYF. In nucleotides, the CDR3 is TGTGCCAGCAGTGACGCGGGACAGGGTCACTACGAGCAGTACTTC.

The chain couples TRBV15 to TRBJ2-6; D unresolved. The CDR3 covers 15 residues. In germline, CDR1 is LNHNV, CDR2 YYDKDF (reference sequence). V was shortened by 7 bases and J by 0 bases, with 10 bases between the two germline ends. The CDR3 DNA follows: TGTGCCACCACCCTCTGGAGCTCTGGGGCCAACGTCCTGACTTTC. Protein sequence: CATTLWSSGANVLTF.

This chain joins TRBV11-2 and TRBJ1-1; D is unclear. The CDR3 covers 13 residues. Germline CDR1 SGHAT, CDR2 FQNNGV. V was cut by 2 bases and J by 5 bases, with 9 bases left in between. The CDR3 nucleotides read TGTGCCAGCAGCTTACCGGGAAGGACTGAAGCTTTCTTT. Residues: CASSLPGRTEAFF.

This clone was seen once. The chain is built from TRBV5-4 and TRBJ2-2, with TRBD2 matching 10 bases. CDR3 length equals 15 residues. Per the germline V gene, CDR1 is SGHNT and CDR2 is YYREEE (reference sequence). The V gene end was trimmed by 4 bases and the J gene end by 6 bases; junction bases not matched to a gene: 6. DNA of the CDR3: TGTGCCAGCAGCACCCTAGCGGGAGCTTCCGGGGAGCTGTTTTTT. This translates into CASSTLAGASGELFF. The variable domain in full, with the rest retrieved from reference TRBV5-4 and TRBJ2-2, is ETGVTQSPTHLIKTRGQQVTLRCSSQSGHNTVSWYQQALGQGPQFIFQYYREEENGRGNFPPRFSGLQFPNYSSELNVNALELDDSALYLCASSTLAGASGELFFGEGSRLTVL.

The rearrangement joins TRBV28 to TRBJ2-5; D might be TRBD1 (5 bases). Germline CDR1 is MDHEN and CDR2 is SYDVKM. The length of the CDR3 is 11 residues. Trimming removed 8 bases at V and 3 bases at J, with 7 bases between. The CDR3 here is CASGAEETQYF. The CDR3 bases are TGTGCCAGCGGGGCAGAAGAGACCCAGTACTTC.

The sample holds one count of this clone. The same CDR3 also results from other DNA sequences found in this sample. This chain joins TRBV5-1 and TRBJ2-1, with 7 bases fitting TRBD2. CDR3 length: 15 amino acids. Per germline, CDR1 SGHRS and CDR2 YFSETQ. Trimming at V came to 3 bases and at J to 3 bases, leaving 6 bases not matched to a gene. The CDR3 bases are TGCGCCAGCAGCTCGACAGCGGGAAGCTACAATGAGCAGTTCTTC. Its translation is CASSSTAGSYNEQFF.

The V call is TRBV7-9, the J call TRBJ2-7, with 10 bases that match TRBD1. The CDR3 contains 14 residues. CDR1 and CDR2 (germline): SEHNR, FQNEAQ (reference sequence). V trimming: 3 bases; J trimming: 4 bases; junction bases outside the gene matches: 3. The CDR3 DNA reads TGTGCCAGCAGCTTCCGGGACAGGGGTTACGAGCAGTACTTC. Residues: CASSFRDRGYEQYF. Full variable domain (outside the CDR3, taken from reference TRBV7-9 and TRBJ2-7): DTGVSQNPRHKITKRGQNVTFRCDPISEHNRLYWYRQTLGQGPEFLTYFQNEAQLEKSRLLSDRFSAERPKGSFSTLEIQRTEQGDSAMYLCASSFRDRGYEQYFGPGTRLTVT.

This chain connects TRBV6-1 to TRBJ2-7; D may be TRBD2 (6 bases). The length of the CDR3 is 14 residues. V gave up 1 base and J gave up 3 bases, with 10 bases separating them. Germline values: CDR1 MNHNS, CDR2 SASEGT. CDR3 nucleotide sequence: TGTGCCAGCAGTGAAGTTTCTAGCGTCTACGAGCAGTACTTC. This gives the protein CASSEVSSVYEQYF.

The V call is TRBV6-1, the J call TRBJ2-7; 7 bases match TRBD2. With V trimmed by 6 bases and J by 4 bases, 12 bases remained unmatched. The CDR3 has 15 residues. Germline CDR1 reads MNHNS; CDR2 reads SASEGT. The CDR3, as DNA: TGTGCCAGCAGGCCGACTAGCCCGATTCTTTACGAGCAGTACTTC. It yields the protein CASRPTSPILYEQYF.

The chain is built from TRBV11-2 and TRBJ1-4; tentative D call: TRBD1 (5 bases). Germline V gives CDR1 SGHAT, CDR2 FQNNGV. The CDR3 loop spans 14 amino acids. With 5 bases removed from V and 8 bases from J, the gap between germline ends came to 15 bases. Here the CDR3 reads CASSAGILKEKLFF. The DNA of the CDR3 is TGTGCCAGCAGCGCAGGGATCTTAAAGGAAAAACTGTTTTTT.

This rearrangement joins TRBV19 to TRBJ2-5; 10 nucleotides align to TRBD2. V trimming: 3 bases; J trimming: 5 bases; junction bases outside the gene matches: 6. In germline, CDR1 is LNHDA, CDR2 SQIVND (reference sequence). CDR3 length: 15 amino acids. The CDR3, as DNA: TGTGCCAGTAGTATGCGGACTAGCGGCAAGGAGACCCAGTACTTC. Translation: CASSMRTSGKETQYF.

The chain has TRBV29-1 and TRBJ1-1, with D unresolved. The V gene's germline CDR1 is SQVTM and CDR2 ANQGSEA. Between the trimmed V and J ends, which lost 4 bases and 2 bases, there was a span of 5 bases. CDR3 length: 11 residues. The CDR3 here is CSVARNTEAFF. The DNA for the CDR3 is TGCAGCGTTGCCCGTAACACTGAAGCTTTCTTT.

The gene calls are TRBV25-1 and TRBJ1-6; D remains unclear. Between the trimmed V and J ends, which lost 6 bases and 8 bases, there was a span of 14 bases. Germline V gives CDR1 MGHDK, CDR2 SYGVNS. The CDR3 sequence is 14 residues long. The CDR3 nucleotides are TGTGCCAGCAGGGATTCCCCCGCAGATTCACCCCTCCACTTT. This sequence encodes CASRDSPADSPLHF.

This chain links TRBV5-5 with TRBJ2-1; 9 nucleotides agree with TRBD2. The CDR3 loop spans 15 amino acids. Unmatched junction bases numbered 6, after V lost 4 bases and J lost 4 bases. Germline V CDR1 and CDR2: SGHKS, YYEKEE (reference sequence). In DNA, the CDR3 is TGTGCCAGCAGCGTTCGACTAGCGGTATACAATGAGCAGTTCTTC. Amino acids: CASSVRLAVYNEQFF.

The chain combines TRBV15 with TRBJ1-2; tentatively, D is TRBD1 (5 bases). Germline V gene data show CDR1 as LNHNV and CDR2 as YYDKDF (reference sequence). V was cut by 0 bases and J by 6 bases, with 17 bases left in between. The CDR3 contains 16 residues. The CDR3 nucleotides are TGTGCCACCAGCAGAGATAGGGCAGGGTCCCCTCATGGCTACACCTTC. Its translation: CATSRDRAGSPHGYTF.

The J gene is TRBJ2-1, the V gene TRBV27, with TRBD1 matching 8 bases. The CDR3 runs to 15 residues. J gave up 3 bases and V 5 bases, and 6 bases lay outside the gene matches. Germline values: CDR1 MNHEY, CDR2 SMNVEV (reference sequence). CDR3 region: CASSPDRVYYNEQFF. The CDR3 nucleotides read TGTGCCAGCAGTCCGGACAGGGTTTACTACAATGAGCAGTTCTTC.